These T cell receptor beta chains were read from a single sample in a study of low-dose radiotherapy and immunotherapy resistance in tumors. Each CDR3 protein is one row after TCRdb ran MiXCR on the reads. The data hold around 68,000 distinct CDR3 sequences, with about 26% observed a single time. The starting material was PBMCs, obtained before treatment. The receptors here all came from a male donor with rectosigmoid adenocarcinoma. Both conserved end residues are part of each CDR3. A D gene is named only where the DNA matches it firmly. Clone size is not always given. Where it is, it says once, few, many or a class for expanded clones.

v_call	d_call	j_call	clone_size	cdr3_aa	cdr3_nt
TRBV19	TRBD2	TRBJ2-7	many	CASKRTSAGDYEQYF	TGTGCCAGTAAGCGAACTTCAGCGGGGGACTACGAGCAGTACTTC
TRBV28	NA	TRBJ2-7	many	CASSLILGQGGEQYF	TGTGCCAGCAGTTTAATCCTGGGGCAGGGAGGCGAGCAGTACTTC
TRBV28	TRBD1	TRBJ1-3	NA	CASRQGQSGNTIYF	TGTGCCAGCAGGCAGGGACAGTCTGGAAACACCATATATTTT
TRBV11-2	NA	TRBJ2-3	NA	CASSPGASRGTQYF	TGTGCCAGCAGCCCTGGGGCTAGCAGGGGTACGCAGTATTTT
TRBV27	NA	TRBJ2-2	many	CASSLSHPGELFF	TGTGCCAGCAGTTTATCCCATCCCGGGGAGCTGTTTTTT
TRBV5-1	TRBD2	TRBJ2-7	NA	CACSWTSGAYEQYF	TGCGCCTGCAGCTGGACTAGCGGCGCCTACGAACAGTACTTC
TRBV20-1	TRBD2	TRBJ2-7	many	CSASGGLAVSYEQYF	TGCAGTGCTAGCGGTGGACTAGCGGTCTCCTACGAGCAGTACTTC
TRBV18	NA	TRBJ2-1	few	CASSPFQGVSYNEQFF	TGTGCCAGCTCACCATTCCAGGGAGTCTCCTACAATGAGCAGTTCTTC
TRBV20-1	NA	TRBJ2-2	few	CSARQDMAGELFF	TGCAGTGCTAGACAGGACATGGCCGGGGAGCTGTTTTTT
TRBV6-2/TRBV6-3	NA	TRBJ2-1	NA	CASRAAGNEQFF	TGTGCCAGCAGGGCAGCCGGCAATGAGCAGTTCTTC
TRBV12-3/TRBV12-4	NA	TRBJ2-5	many	CASSRTQETQYF	TGTGCCAGCAGCCGAACACAAGAGACCCAGTACTTC
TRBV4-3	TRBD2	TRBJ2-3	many	CASSQLLAGKADTQYF	TGCGCCAGCAGCCAGTTACTAGCGGGAAAGGCAGATACGCAGTATTTT
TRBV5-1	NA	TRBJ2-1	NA	CASSGGQTSYNEQFF	TGCGCCAGCAGCGGAGGGCAGACCTCCTACAATGAGCAGTTCTTC
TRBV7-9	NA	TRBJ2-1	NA	CASNYPGPSSYNEQFF	TGTGCCAGCAACTACCCGGGGCCGAGCTCCTACAATGAGCAGTTCTTC
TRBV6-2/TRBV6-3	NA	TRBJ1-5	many	CATSSVGARDKPQHF	TGTGCCACGAGTTCGGTGGGGGCGCGAGATAAGCCCCAGCATTTT
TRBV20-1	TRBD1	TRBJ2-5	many	CSAGDRGEETQYF	TGCAGTGCAGGCGACAGGGGGGAAGAGACCCAGTACTTC
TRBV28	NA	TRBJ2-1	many	CASGKGYGTVRGYNEQFF	TGTGCCAGTGGGAAAGGGTATGGAACGGTAAGGGGCTACAATGAGCAGTTCTTC
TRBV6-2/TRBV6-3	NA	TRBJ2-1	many	CASSSHDMDNEQFF	TGTGCCAGCAGTTCTCATGACATGGACAATGAGCAGTTCTTC
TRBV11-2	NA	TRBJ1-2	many	CASSSIRRGMGNGYTF	TGTGCCAGCAGCTCCATAAGAAGGGGGATGGGGAATGGCTACACCTTC
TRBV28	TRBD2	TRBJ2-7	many	CASGRPRLAGERYEQYF	TGTGCCAGCGGTCGTCCGAGACTAGCGGGAGAACGGTACGAGCAGTACTTC
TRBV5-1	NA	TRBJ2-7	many	CASGGTGYEQYF	TGCGCCAGCGGTGGGACGGGCTACGAGCAGTACTTC
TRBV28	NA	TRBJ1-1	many	CASSLQREAFF	TGTGCCAGCAGTTTACAGCGTGAAGCTTTCTTT
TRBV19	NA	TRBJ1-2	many	CASIALGAPGYTF	TGTGCCAGTATCGCATTGGGGGCGCCGGGCTACACCTTC
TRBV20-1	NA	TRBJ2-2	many	CSATGPKRSTGELFF	TGCAGTGCTACCGGCCCCAAGCGGAGCACCGGGGAGCTGTTTTTT
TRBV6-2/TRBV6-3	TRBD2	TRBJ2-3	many	CASSYSGSGGAYF	TGTGCCAGCAGTTACTCAGGTAGCGGGGGGGCGTATTTT
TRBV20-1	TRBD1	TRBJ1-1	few	CSARGGQGQDYGFF	TGCAGTGCTAGAGGGGGACAGGGGCAAGACTATGGATTCTTT
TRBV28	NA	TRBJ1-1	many	CASSPGVNTEAFF	TGTGCCAGCAGTCCAGGGGTTAACACTGAAGCTTTCTTT
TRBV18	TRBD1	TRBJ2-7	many	CASSPGTGGSYEQYF	TGTGCCAGCTCACCAGGGACAGGGGGTAGCTACGAGCAGTACTTC
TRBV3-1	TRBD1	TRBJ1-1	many	CASSPLNRGHTEAFF	TGTGCCAGCAGTCCCCTTAACAGGGGACACACTGAAGCTTTCTTT
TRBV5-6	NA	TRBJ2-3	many	CASSFGGGTDTQYF	TGTGCCAGCAGCTTCGGGGGTGGCACAGATACGCAGTATTTT
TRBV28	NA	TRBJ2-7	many	CASSLTWTNEQYF	TGTGCCAGCAGTTTAACTTGGACAAACGAGCAGTACTTC
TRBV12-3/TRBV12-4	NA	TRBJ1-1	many	CASSWQKDTEAFF	TGTGCCAGCAGTTGGCAGAAGGACACTGAAGCTTTCTTT
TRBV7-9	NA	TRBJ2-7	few	CASSSTIPGQGYEQYF	TGTGCCAGCAGCTCAACTATCCCGGGACAAGGATACGAGCAGTACTTC
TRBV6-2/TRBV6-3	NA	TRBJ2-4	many	CASSTPANGPGRDF	TGTGCCAGCAGTACTCCTGCCAATGGACCCGGGCGGGACTTC
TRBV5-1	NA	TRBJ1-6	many	CASSLEWGRGSPLHF	TGCGCCAGCAGCTTGGAGTGGGGTAGAGGCTCACCCCTCCACTTT
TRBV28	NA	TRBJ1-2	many	CASSTPAGGTNYGYTF	TGTGCCAGCAGTACTCCCGCAGGAGGGACTAACTATGGCTACACCTTC
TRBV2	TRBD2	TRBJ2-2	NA	CASSEGVTSGTTGELFF	TGTGCCAGCAGTGAAGGGGTGACTAGCGGGACCACCGGGGAGCTGTTTTTT
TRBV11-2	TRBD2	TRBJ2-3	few	CASSLDIQGGTVYLGTDTQYF	TGTGCCAGCAGCTTAGATATCCAGGGAGGGACCGTTTATTTGGGCACAGATACGCAGTATTTT
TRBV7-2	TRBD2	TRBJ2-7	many	CASSLGTSDSYEQYF	TGTGCCAGCAGCTTAGGGACTAGCGACTCCTACGAGCAGTACTTC
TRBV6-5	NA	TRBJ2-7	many	CASRLTRGAGPRAYEQYF	TGTGCCAGCAGACTCACGAGGGGCGCCGGCCCACGGGCCTACGAGCAGTACTTC
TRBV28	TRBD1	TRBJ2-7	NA	CASSFSDRVFYEQYF	TGTGCCAGCAGTTTTTCGGACAGGGTTTTCTACGAGCAGTACTTC
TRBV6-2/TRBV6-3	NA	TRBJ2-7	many	CASSLKPRYEQYF	TGTGCCAGCAGTCTCAAGCCCAGATACGAGCAGTACTTC